This passage covers 21 T cell receptor beta chains from one sample sequenced in a study of T-cell reconstitution after alpha-beta-depleted transplantation in children. During its preparation, the TCRbeta library received unique molecular identifiers. TCRdb re-called the PCR reads with MiXCR, one entry per CDR3 protein. The sample has 400,000 to 500,000 distinct CDR3 sequences, roughly 10% seen once. Here the sequenced sample was PBMCs from the stem cell graft donor, taken from the stem cell graft. These receptor sequences come from a human donor who donated a stem cell graft to a child with acute myeloid leukemia.

This clonotype was picked up a small number of times. The genes are TRBV20-1 and TRBJ1-1, with a weak D call TRBD1 (5 bases). Germline lookup yields CDR1 DFQATT and CDR2 SNEGSKA (reference sequence). Trimming pared 1 base from V and 4 bases from J, leaving 16 bases between. The CDR3 totals 15 residues. CDR3 sequence reads: CSARGGEGQGTEAFF. The CDR3 DNA reads TGCAGTGCTAGAGGGGGGGAGGGCCAGGGCACTGAAGCTTTCTTT.

This clonotype appeared a few times. This chain joins TRBV9 and TRBJ1-5, with D possibly being TRBD1 (5 bases). Germline V lookup: CDR1 SGDLS, CDR2 YYNGEE. Trimming removed 0 bases at V and 5 bases at J, with 9 bases between. CDR3 length: 14 amino acids. CDR3 residues: CASSVGVTDQPQHF. For the CDR3, the DNA is TGTGCCAGCAGCGTAGGGGTGACAGATCAGCCCCAGCATTTT.

This clonotype was observed a handful of times. This chain uses TRBV5-1 with TRBJ2-2, with 10 nucleotides matching TRBD1. This CDR3 spans 15 amino acids. Germline V gene lookup returns CDR1 SGHRS and CDR2 YFSETQ. The J segment lost 3 bases and the V segment lost 4 bases, leaving 3 bases of the junction unmatched. CDR3 loop: CASSPDRGDTGELFF. The CDR3 DNA sequence: TGCGCCAGCAGCCCGGACAGGGGGGACACCGGGGAGCTGTTTTTT. The full variable domain, with the rest looked up from reference TRBV5-1 and TRBJ2-2, is KAGVTQTPRYLIKTRGQQVTLSCSPISGHRSVSWYQQTPGQGLQFLFEYFSETQRNKGNFPGRFSGRQFSNSRSEMNVSTLELGDSALYLCASSPDRGDTGELFFGEGSRLTVL.

Only a few counts were recorded for this clonotype. This chain connects TRBV2 to TRBJ2-7, with 9 bases identical to TRBD1. This CDR3 contains 17 residues. J lost 3 bases, V lost 4 bases, and 13 bases had no gene match. Germline CDR1 is SNHLY and CDR2 is FYNNEI. CDR3 protein: CASSVSVTGTGLYEQYF. CDR3 in DNA: TGTGCCAGCAGTGTATCCGTTACCGGGACAGGGCTCTACGAGCAGTACTTC.

This clonotype appeared many times. CDR3 region: CSAHEGSTDTQYF. For the CDR3, the DNA is TGCAGTGCCCATGAGGGTAGCACAGATACGCAGTATTTT. V gene TRBV20-1 combines with J gene TRBJ2-3; the D gene is possibly TRBD2 (5 bases). CDR1 and CDR2 from the germline V gene are DFQATT and SNEGSKA (reference sequence). The CDR3 loop spans 13 amino acids. V was shortened by 6 bases and J by 0 bases, with 10 bases between the two germline ends.

This clonotype was picked up a small number of times. V is TRBV10-3 and J is TRBJ1-1; D possibly corresponds to TRBD1 (5 bases). The germline CDR1 and CDR2 sequences are ENHRY and SYGVKD. V was pared by 0 bases and J by 4 bases, with 9 bases between. The CDR3 is made up of 14 amino acids. Here the CDR3 DNA reads TGTGCCATCAGTGAGTCAGGGGAGGGCACTGAAGCTTTCTTT. This encodes CAISESGEGTEAFF.

This clonotype was recorded a few times. This chain joins TRBV5-1 and TRBJ1-6; tentative D call: TRBD1 (6 bases). Trimming removed 0 bases from V and 7 bases from J, with 11 bases in between. CDR1 and CDR2 from the germline V gene are SGHRS and YFSETQ. This CDR3 spans 15 amino acids. CDR3 loop: CASSLEVGANSPLHF. In DNA form, the CDR3 reads TGCGCCAGCAGCTTGGAGGTGGGGGCAAATTCACCCCTCCACTTT. The full variable domain, with the rest looked up from reference TRBV5-1 and TRBJ1-6, is KAGVTQTPRYLIKTRGQQVTLSCSPISGHRSVSWYQQTPGQGLQFLFEYFSETQRNKGNFPGRFSGRQFSNSRSEMNVSTLELGDSALYLCASSLEVGANSPLHFGNGTRLTVT.

This clonotype was recorded only once. This may be a read error, as it is one base from a much larger clone. The J gene is TRBJ2-2, the V gene TRBV5-1; 15 nucleotides align to TRBD2. Germline CDR1 is SGHRS and CDR2 is YFSETQ. The CDR3 totals 18 residues. For the CDR3, the DNA is TGCGCCAGCAGCGGGGGACTAGCGGGAGGATTGAACACCGGGGACCTGTTTTTT. It codes for CASSGGLAGGLNTGDLFF.

This chain uses TRBV6-1 with TRBJ2-1; D may be TRBD2 (5 bases). Germline V gene sequence: CDR1 MNHNS, CDR2 SASEGT. CDR3 length: 14 amino acids. V was trimmed by 7 bases and J by 0 bases, leaving 10 bases between them. CDR3 loop: CASKAVFSYNEQFF. The CDR3 coding sequence is TGTGCCAGCAAAGCGGTGTTCTCCTACAATGAGCAGTTCTTC.

The table lists this clonotype with a few counts. The rearrangement uses TRBV15 and TRBJ2-2; no definite D call. Germline CDR1 reads LNHNV; CDR2 reads YYDKDF (reference sequence). Trimming stripped 1 base from V and 5 bases from J, with 2 bases between. The length of the CDR3 is 12 residues. CDR3 residues: CATSRVTGELFF. The DNA of the CDR3 is TGTGCCACCAGCAGAGTAACCGGGGAGCTGTTTTTT.

This clonotype was seen more than once but under ten times. V gene TRBV7-2 combines with J gene TRBJ2-5; D is unclear. CDR3 length: 12 residues. The germline V gene has CDR1 SGHTA and CDR2 FQGNSA. V lost 6 bases and J lost 4, with 9 bases in between. CDR3 loop: CASRAVGETQYF. CDR3 in DNA: TGTGCCAGCAGGGCAGTTGGAGAGACCCAGTACTTC.

This clonotype was counted only a few times. The V call is TRBV12-3 or TRBV12-4, the J call TRBJ1-2, with 10 bases matching TRBD1. This CDR3 spans 14 amino acids. V lost 7 bases, J lost 5 bases, and 7 bases stayed unmatched. The CDR3 region has the DNA TGTGCCAGCACCAAGGACAGGGGGGGATATGGCTACACCTTC. Translated, it gives CASTKDRGGYGYTF.

The chain has TRBV5-6 and TRBJ2-7, with D hard to call. Germline V CDR1 and CDR2: SGHDT, YYEEEE. The V end lost 4 bases, the J end lost 3 bases, and 14 bases lay between the germline ends. The CDR3 spans 14 residues. CDR3 nucleotides: TGTGCCAGCAGCGAGAATTCGGGCGGCTACGAGCAGTACGTC. As protein: CASSENSGGYEQYV.

This clonotype has more than one count but fewer than ten. This chain uses TRBV6-2 or TRBV6-3 with TRBJ2-7, with D tentatively TRBD1 (5 bases). This CDR3 is built from 15 residues. Germline V gene sequence: CDR1 MNHEY, CDR2 SVGEGT. V was clipped by 9 bases and J by 3 bases, with 21 bases between them. Written as DNA, the CDR3 is TGTGCCAGATACCGTCCCAGGGTAAGACACTACGAGCAGTACTTC. Protein product: CARYRPRVRHYEQYF.

This clonotype was seen more than once but under ten times. The chain joins TRBV20-1 to TRBJ2-4, with TRBD2 matching over 12 bases. The V and J ends lost 5 bases and 1 base, in that order; junction bases with no gene match: 9. Per the germline V gene, CDR1 is DFQATT and CDR2 is SNEGSKA (reference sequence). The CDR3 runs to 17 residues. The CDR3, as DNA: TGCAGTGCTCCCGTGACTAGCGGGAGCGGTGCCAAAAACATTCAGTACTTC. This translates into CSAPVTSGSGAKNIQYF.

This clonotype has more than one count but fewer than ten. The gene calls are TRBV7-2 and TRBJ2-7, with 11 bases that match TRBD2. The ends lost 8 bases at V and 5 bases at J; junction bases unmatched: 11. CDR3 length: 15 amino acids. Germline V CDR1 and CDR2: SGHTA, FQGNSA. CDR3 bases: TGTGCCAGCCAAAAACCCACTAGCGGGAGACACGAGCAGTACTTC. Its translation: CASQKPTSGRHEQYF.

V and J are TRBV28 and TRBJ2-7; 7 nucleotides match TRBD2. V was pared by 2 bases and J by 2 bases, with 3 bases of the junction left unmatched. In germline, CDR1 is MDHEN, CDR2 SYDVKM. The CDR3 has 14 amino acids. CDR3 sequence (DNA): TGTGCCAGCAGTTTAGCGGGGGAAACCTACGAGCAGTACGTC. As protein: CASSLAGETYEQYV.

This clonotype has just a few counts. The CDR3 DNA reads TGTGCCAGCAGAACGACAGGGGTAAACACCGGGGAGCTGTTTTTT. Translation gives CASRTTGVNTGELFF. The V call is TRBV7-2, the J call TRBJ2-2; 8 bases match TRBD1. This CDR3 region has 15 residues. Germline values: CDR1 SGHTA, CDR2 FQGNSA. V shed 6 bases, J shed 2 bases, and the junction held 5 bases outside the gene matches.

The rearrangement links TRBV12-3 or TRBV12-4 to TRBJ1-2; D might be TRBD1 (6 bases). This CDR3 is 17 amino acids long. V lost 6 bases and J 3 bases, leaving 23 bases between the germline ends. CDR3 DNA sequence: TGTGCCAGCAGAAATTACCTTGGGGGGGCGGGGGACTATGGCTACACCTTC. Encoded protein: CASRNYLGGAGDYGYTF.

The count of this clonotype is one. The V gene is TRBV30, the J gene TRBJ2-7; 13 bases agree with TRBD2. V shed 1 base and J 4 bases; nucleotides not matched to a gene: 1. The CDR3 is 14 residues long. Per germline, CDR1 GTSNPN and CDR2 SVGIG (reference sequence). DNA for the CDR3: TGTGCCTGGAGTGAGACTAGCGGGAGGTACGAGCAGTACTTC. Translated: CAWSETSGRYEQYF.

This clonotype has ten or more counts. The chain links TRBV4-1 to TRBJ2-1; D remains ambiguous. Looked up from germline, CDR1 is MGHRA and CDR2 is YSYEKL. The CDR3 covers 15 residues. V was pared by 0 bases and J by 4 bases, with 10 bases between. The chain's CDR3 is CASSQDLTRYNEQFF. In DNA, the CDR3 is TGCGCCAGCAGCCAAGATCTCACGAGGTACAATGAGCAGTTCTTC.